What follows is one T cell receptor beta chain and its context. Its antigen is undetermined. This record belongs to a study of OX40 agonist ivuxolimab in advanced cancers. The overall study: Hepatocellular carcinoma, melanoma, renal cell or head and neck cancer affected the dose-escalation patients. Study-level results: The antigens recognized by the expanded peripheral T cells, that is their antigen specificity, were not determined.

TCRdb's table, derived via immunoSEQ multiplex PCR, lists solely in-frame clones and lacks some. Among about 59,000 clones listed, 84% were seen once. CDR1 is SGHKS, CDR2 YYEKEE, per germline (reference sequence). The ends were cut back, 4 bases at V and 2 bases at J, with 13 bases in the middle. The CDR3 runs 14 residues. This clonotype was sampled from an adult with an advanced solid tumor such as melanoma, head and neck, liver or kidney cancer. The chain couples TRBV5-5 to TRBJ2-7; D possibly corresponds to TRBD1 (6 bases). The sample here was CD4+ or CD8+ T cells sorted from blood, taken in a trial of the OX40 agonist ivuxolimab. The CDR3 DNA follows: TGTGCCAGCAGCAGGCAGGGGTACCCCTACGAGCAGTACTTC. As protein: CASSRQGYPYEQYF.